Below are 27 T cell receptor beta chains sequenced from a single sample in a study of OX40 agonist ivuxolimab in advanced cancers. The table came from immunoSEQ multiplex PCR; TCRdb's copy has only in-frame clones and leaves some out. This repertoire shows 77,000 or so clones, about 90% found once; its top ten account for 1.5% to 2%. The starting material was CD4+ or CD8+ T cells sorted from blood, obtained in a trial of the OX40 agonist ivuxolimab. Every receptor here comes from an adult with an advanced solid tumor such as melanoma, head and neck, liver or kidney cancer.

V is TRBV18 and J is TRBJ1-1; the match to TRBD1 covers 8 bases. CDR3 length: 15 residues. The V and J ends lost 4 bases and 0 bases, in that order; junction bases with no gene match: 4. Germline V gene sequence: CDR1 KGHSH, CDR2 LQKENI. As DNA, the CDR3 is TGTGCCAGCTCACGCGGACAGGGTCTGAACACTGAAGCTTTCTTT. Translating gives CASSRGQGLNTEAFF.

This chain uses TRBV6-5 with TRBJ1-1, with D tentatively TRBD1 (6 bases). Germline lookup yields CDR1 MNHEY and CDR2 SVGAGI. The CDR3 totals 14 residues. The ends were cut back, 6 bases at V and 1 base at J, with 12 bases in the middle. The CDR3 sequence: CASRLQGENTEAFF. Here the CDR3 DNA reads TGTGCCAGCAGGCTACAGGGTGAGAACACTGAAGCTTTCTTT.

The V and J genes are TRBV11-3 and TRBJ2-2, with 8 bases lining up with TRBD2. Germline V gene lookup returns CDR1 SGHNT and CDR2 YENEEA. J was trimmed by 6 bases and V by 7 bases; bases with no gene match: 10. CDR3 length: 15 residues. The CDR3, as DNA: TGTGCCAGCACCCCGGGTAGCGGGATCTCCGGGGAGCTGTTTTTT. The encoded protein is CASTPGSGISGELFF.

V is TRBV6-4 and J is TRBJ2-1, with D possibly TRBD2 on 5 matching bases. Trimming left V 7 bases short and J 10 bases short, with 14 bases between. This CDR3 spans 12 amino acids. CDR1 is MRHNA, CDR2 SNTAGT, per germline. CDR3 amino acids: CASIGLRREQFF. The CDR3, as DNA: TGTGCCAGCATCGGCCTCCGGAGGGAGCAGTTCTTC.

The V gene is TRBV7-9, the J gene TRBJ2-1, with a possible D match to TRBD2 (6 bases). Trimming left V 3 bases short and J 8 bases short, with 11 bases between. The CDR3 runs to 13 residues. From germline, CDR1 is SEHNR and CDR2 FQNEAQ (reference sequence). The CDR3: CASSLTRWDEQFF. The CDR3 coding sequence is TGTGCCAGCAGCTTGACTAGGTGGGATGAGCAGTTCTTC.

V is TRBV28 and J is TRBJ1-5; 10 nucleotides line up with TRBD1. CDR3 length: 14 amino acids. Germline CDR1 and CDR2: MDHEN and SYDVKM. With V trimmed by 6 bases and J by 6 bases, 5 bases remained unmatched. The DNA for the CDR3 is TGTGCCAGCAGGACAGGGGGCGAGGGTCAGCCCCAGCATTTT. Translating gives CASRTGGEGQPQHF.

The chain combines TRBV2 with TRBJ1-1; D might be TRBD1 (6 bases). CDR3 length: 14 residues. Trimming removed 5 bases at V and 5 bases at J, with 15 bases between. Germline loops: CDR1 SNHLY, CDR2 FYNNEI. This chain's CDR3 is CASSPQGTETEAFF. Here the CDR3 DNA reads TGTGCCAGCAGTCCACAGGGTACCGAAACTGAAGCTTTCTTT. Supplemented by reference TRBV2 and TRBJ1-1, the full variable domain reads EPEVTQTPSHQVTQMGQEVILRCVPISNHLYFYWYRQILGQKVEFLVSFYNNEISEKSEIFDDQFSVERPDGSNFTLKIRSTKLEDSAMYFCASSPQGTETEAFFGQGTRLTVV.

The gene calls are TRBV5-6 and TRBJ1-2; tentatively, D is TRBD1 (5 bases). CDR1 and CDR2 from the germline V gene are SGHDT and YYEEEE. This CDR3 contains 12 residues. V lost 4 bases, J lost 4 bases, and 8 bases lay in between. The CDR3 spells CASSLDSYGYTF. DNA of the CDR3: TGTGCCAGCAGCCTAGACAGCTATGGCTACACCTTC.

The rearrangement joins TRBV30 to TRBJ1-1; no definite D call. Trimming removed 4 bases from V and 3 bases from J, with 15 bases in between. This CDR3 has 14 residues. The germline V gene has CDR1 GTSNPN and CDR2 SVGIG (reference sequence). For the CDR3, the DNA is TGTGCCTGGACCCGGACGAGTTGGGACACTGAAGCTTTCTTT. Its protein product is CAWTRTSWDTEAFF.

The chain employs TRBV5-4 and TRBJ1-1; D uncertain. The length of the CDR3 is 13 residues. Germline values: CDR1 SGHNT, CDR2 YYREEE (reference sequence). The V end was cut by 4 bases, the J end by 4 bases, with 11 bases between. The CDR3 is CASSRTGGTEAFF. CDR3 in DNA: TGTGCCAGCAGCCGGACGGGTGGCACTGAAGCTTTCTTT.

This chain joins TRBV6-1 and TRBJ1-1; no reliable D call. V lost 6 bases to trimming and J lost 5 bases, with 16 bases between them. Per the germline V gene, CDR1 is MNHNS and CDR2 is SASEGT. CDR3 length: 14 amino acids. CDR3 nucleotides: TGTGCCAGCAGCCCCGAGGATGGTAGGACTGAAGCTTTCTTT. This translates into CASSPEDGRTEAFF.

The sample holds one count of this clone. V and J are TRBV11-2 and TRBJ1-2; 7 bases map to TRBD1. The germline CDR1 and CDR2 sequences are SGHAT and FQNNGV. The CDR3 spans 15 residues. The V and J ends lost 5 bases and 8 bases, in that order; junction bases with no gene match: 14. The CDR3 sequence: CASSPWDSQTGGYTF. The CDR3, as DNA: TGTGCCAGCAGCCCGTGGGACAGTCAAACAGGAGGCTACACCTTC.

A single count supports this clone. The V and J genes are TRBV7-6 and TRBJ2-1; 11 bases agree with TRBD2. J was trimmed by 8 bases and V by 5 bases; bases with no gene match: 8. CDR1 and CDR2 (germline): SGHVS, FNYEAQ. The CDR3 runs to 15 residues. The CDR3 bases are TGTGCCAGCAGCGCCGCTAGCGGGGGGTGGGATGAGCAGTTCTTC. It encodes CASSAASGGWDEQFF.

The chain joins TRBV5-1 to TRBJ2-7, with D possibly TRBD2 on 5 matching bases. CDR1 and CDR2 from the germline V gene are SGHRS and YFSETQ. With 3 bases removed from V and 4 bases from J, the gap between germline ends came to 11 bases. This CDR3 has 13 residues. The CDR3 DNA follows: TGCGCCAGCAGCTCCGGAGGTAATTACGAGCAGTACTTC. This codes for CASSSGGNYEQYF.

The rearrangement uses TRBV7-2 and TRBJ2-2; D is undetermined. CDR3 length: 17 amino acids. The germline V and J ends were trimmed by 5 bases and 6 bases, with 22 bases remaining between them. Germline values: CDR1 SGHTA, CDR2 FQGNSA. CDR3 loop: CASSQNLPLVSPGELFF. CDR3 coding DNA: TGTGCCAGCAGCCAGAACCTCCCGCTAGTATCCCCCGGGGAGCTGTTTTTT.

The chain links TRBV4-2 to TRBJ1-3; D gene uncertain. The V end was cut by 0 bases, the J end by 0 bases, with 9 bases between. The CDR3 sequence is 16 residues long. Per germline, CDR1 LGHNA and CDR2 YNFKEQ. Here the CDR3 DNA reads TGTGCCAGCAGCCAAGATCTTACGAACTCTGGAAACACCATATATTTT. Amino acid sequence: CASSQDLTNSGNTIYF.

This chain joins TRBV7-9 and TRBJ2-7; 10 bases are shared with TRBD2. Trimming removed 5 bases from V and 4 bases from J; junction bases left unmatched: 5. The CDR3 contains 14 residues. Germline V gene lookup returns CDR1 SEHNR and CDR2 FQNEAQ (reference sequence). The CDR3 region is CASSPSGGAYEQYF. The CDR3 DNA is TGTGCCAGCAGCCCTAGCGGGGGTGCATACGAGCAGTACTTC.

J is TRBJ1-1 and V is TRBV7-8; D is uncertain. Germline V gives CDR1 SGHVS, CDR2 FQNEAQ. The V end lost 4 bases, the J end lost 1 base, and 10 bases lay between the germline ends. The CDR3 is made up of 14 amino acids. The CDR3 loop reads CASSSPKTNTEAFF. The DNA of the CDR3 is TGTGCCAGCAGCTCGCCGAAAACGAACACTGAAGCTTTCTTT.

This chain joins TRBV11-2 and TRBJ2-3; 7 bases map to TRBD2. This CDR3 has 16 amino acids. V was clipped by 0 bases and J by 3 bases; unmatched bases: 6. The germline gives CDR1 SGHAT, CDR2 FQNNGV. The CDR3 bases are TGTGCCAGCAGCTTAGATCGTGGGGGGGGTACAGATACGCAGTATTTT. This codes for CASSLDRGGGTDTQYF.

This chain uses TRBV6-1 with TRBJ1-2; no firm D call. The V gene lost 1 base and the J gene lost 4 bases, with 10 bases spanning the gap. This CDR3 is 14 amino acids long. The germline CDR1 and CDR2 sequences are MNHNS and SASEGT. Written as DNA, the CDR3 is TGTGCCAGCAGTGAAGGGACCGAAGGCTATGGCTACACCTTC. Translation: CASSEGTEGYGYTF.

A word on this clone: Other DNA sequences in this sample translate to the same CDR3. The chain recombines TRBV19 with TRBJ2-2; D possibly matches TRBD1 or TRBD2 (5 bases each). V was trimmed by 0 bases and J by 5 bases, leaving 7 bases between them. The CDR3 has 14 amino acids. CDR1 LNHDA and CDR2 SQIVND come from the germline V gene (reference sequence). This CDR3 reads CASSIDWGTGELFF. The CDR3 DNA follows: TGTGCCAGTAGTATAGATTGGGGGACCGGGGAGCTGTTTTTT.

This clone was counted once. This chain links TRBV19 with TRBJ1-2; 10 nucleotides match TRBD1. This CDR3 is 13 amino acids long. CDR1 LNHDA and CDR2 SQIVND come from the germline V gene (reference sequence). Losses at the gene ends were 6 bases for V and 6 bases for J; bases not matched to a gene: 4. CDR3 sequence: CASSAGTGDGYTF. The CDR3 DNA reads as TGTGCCAGTAGCGCCGGGACAGGGGATGGCTACACCTTC. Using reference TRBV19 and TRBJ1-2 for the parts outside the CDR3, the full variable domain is DGGITQSPKYLFRKEGQNVTLSCEQNLNHDAMYWYRQDPGQGLRLIYYSQIVNDFQKGDIAEGYSVSREKKESFPLTVTSAQKNPTAFYLCASSAGTGDGYTFGSGTRLTVV.

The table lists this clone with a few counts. As DNA, the CDR3 is TGCGCCAGCAGCCAGTACCGAGGACCCTATGGCTACACCTTC. This encodes CASSQYRGPYGYTF. The rearrangement uses TRBV4-3 and TRBJ1-2, with D unclear. The CDR3 length is 14 residues. The V and J ends lost 3 bases and 4 bases respectively, with 12 bases between them. Germline lookup yields CDR1 LGHNA and CDR2 YSLEER.

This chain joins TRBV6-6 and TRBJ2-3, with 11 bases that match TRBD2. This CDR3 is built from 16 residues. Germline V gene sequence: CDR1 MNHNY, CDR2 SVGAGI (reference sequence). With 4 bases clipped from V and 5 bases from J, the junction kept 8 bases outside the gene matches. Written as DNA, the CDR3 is TGTGCCAGCAGTTTCGAACTAGCGGGGGCAGGAGATACGCAGTATTTT. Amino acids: CASSFELAGAGDTQYF.

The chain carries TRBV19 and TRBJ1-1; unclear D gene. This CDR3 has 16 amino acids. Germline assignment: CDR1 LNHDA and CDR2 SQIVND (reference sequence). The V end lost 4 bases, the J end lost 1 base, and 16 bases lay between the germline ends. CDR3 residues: CASSTGSSVANTEAFF. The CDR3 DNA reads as TGTGCCAGTAGTACCGGCTCAAGTGTTGCGAACACTGAAGCTTTCTTT.

CDR3 DNA: TGTGCCAGCAGTTTATTGCTAGCGGGATCGGCCGGGTTTAGGGCAGATACGCAGTATTTT. It yields the protein CASSLLLAGSAGFRADTQYF. The chain links TRBV28 to TRBJ2-3; TRBD2 agrees at 9 bases. From germline, CDR1 is MDHEN and CDR2 SYDVKM. The V gene end was trimmed by 1 base and the J gene end by 4 bases; junction bases not matched to a gene: 18. The CDR3 runs to 20 residues.

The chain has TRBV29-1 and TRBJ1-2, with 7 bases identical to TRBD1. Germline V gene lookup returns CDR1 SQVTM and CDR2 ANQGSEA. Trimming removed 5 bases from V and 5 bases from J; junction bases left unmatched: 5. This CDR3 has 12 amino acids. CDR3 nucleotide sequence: TGCAGCGTTCCGGGACAGCCATATGGCTACACCTTC. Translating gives CSVPGQPYGYTF.